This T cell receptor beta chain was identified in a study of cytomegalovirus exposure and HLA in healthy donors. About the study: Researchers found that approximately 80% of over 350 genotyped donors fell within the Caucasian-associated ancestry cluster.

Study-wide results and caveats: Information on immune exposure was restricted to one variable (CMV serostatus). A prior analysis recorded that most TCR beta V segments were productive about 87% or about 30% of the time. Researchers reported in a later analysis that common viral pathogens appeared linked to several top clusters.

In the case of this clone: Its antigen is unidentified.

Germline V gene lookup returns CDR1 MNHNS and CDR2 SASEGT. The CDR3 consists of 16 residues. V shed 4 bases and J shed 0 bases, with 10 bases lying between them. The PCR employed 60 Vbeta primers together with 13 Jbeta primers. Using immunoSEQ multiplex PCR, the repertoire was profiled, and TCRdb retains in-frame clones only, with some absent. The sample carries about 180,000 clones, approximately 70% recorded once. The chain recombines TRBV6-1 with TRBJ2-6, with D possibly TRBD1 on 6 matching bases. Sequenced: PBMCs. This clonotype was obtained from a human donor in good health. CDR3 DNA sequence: TGTGCCAGCAGTGTAACAGGGATCTCTGGGGCCAACGTCCTGACTTTC. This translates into CASSVTGISGANVLTF.